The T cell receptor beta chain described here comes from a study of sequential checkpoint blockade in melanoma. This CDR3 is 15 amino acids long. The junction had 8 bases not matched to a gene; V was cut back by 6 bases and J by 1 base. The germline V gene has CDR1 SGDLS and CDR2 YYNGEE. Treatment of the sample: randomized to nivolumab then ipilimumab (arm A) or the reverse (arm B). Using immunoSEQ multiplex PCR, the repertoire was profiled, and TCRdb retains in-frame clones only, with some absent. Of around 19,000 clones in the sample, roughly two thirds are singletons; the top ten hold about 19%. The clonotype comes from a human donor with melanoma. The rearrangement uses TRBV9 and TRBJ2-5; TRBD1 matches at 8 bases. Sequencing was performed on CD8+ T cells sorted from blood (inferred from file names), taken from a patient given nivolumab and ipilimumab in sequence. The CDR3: CASTAGGRLQETQYF. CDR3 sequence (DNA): TGTGCCAGCACCGCAGGGGGCCGCCTCCAAGAGACCCAGTACTTC.